A single sample is the source of the 25 T cell receptor beta chains below, sequenced in a study of patients and donors after allogeneic stem cell transplantation. A single record per CDR3 protein comes from TCRdb applying MiXCR to the RT-PCR reads. The data hold some 200,000 distinct CDR3 sequences, with less than 45% observed a single time. The sequenced material came from blood, either unsorted or a sorted T cell fraction (not recorded which). The receptors originated from a human donor who was either an allogeneic HSCT recipient or a stem cell or donor lymphocyte infusion donor (not recorded which). It is not recorded whose cells these are; they may come from a transplant donor.

V and J are TRBV4-3 and TRBJ1-1; D remains ambiguous. This CDR3 has 14 amino acids. Looked up from germline, CDR1 is LGHNA and CDR2 is YSLEER. The germline V and J ends were trimmed by 5 bases and 0 bases, with 10 bases remaining between them. Written as DNA, the CDR3 is TGCGCCAGCAGCTCTAGGGTGCTGAACACTGAAGCTTTCTTT. Translating gives CASSSRVLNTEAFF.

The chain couples TRBV30 to TRBJ2-5; D gene uncertain. The CDR3 loop spans 14 amino acids. CDR1 and CDR2 from the germline V gene are GTSNPN and SVGIG (reference sequence). V lost 2 bases and J 1 base, leaving 11 bases between the germline ends. CDR3 in amino acids: CAWSTRHLQETQYF. The CDR3, as DNA: TGTGCCTGGAGTACACGACACCTCCAAGAGACCCAGTACTTC.

The chain carries TRBV3-1 and TRBJ1-3; D may be TRBD1 (6 bases). V was clipped by 0 bases and J by 1 base, with 16 bases between them. Germline lookup yields CDR1 LGHDT and CDR2 YNNKEL (reference sequence). CDR3 length equals 18 residues. The CDR3 region is CASSQDLTGPGSGNTIYF. In DNA, the CDR3 is TGTGCCAGCAGCCAAGATCTTACAGGGCCTGGATCTGGAAACACCATATATTTT.

This clonotype was found a few times. The genes are TRBV4-3 and TRBJ2-7; possibly TRBD1 for D (5 bases). Trimming took 0 bases from V and 2 from J, leaving 17 bases between them. The germline gives CDR1 LGHNA, CDR2 YSLEER. The CDR3 spans 17 residues. The CDR3 DNA sequence: TGCGCCAGCAGCCAAGACGATCAGGGCGCGGTTCCCTACGAGCAGTACTTC. Translating it yields CASSQDDQGAVPYEQYF.

The DNA for the CDR3 is TGTGCCAGCAGCTATAAAACCGGGACAGGGGGTCGCAATGAGCAGTTCTTC. Translated: CASSYKTGTGGRNEQFF. The V and J genes are TRBV27 and TRBJ2-1; TRBD1 matches 11 bases. The CDR3 loop spans 17 amino acids. The J segment lost 6 bases and the V segment lost 6 bases, leaving 13 bases of the junction unmatched. Per the germline V gene, CDR1 is MNHEY and CDR2 is SMNVEV (reference sequence).

This clonotype has more than one count but fewer than ten. This chain uses TRBV28 with TRBJ2-1; the D gene is possibly TRBD1 (5 bases). Trimming took 6 bases from V and 4 from J, leaving 10 bases between them. The CDR3 consists of 13 residues. Per germline, CDR1 MDHEN and CDR2 SYDVKM. The DNA of the CDR3 is TGTGCCAGCAGGGGCGACAGTTACAATGAGCAGTTCTTC. Protein: CASRGDSYNEQFF.

CDR3 loop: CASSLSVQETQYF. The CDR3 nucleotides are TGTGCCAGCAGCTTATCGGTTCAAGAGACCCAGTACTTC. The chain uses TRBV7-2 and TRBJ2-5; no reliable D call. CDR3 size: 13 residues. CDR1 is SGHTA and CDR2 is FQGNSA in the germline V gene. V was clipped by 2 bases and J by 2 bases, with 6 bases between them.

This clonotype came up many times. This rearrangement joins TRBV5-1 to TRBJ2-1, with TRBD2 matching over 9 bases. Germline lookup yields CDR1 SGHRS and CDR2 YFSETQ. With 0 bases clipped from V and 4 bases from J, the junction kept 2 bases outside the gene matches. This CDR3 spans 15 amino acids. CDR3 in amino acids: CASSLETSGYNEQFF. The CDR3 region has the DNA TGCGCCAGCAGCTTGGAGACTAGCGGTTACAATGAGCAGTTCTTC.

In this sample, this clonotype turned up a few times. The gene calls are TRBV27 and TRBJ1-4; D perhaps matches TRBD1 (5 bases). The CDR3 loop spans 16 amino acids. Trimming left V 0 bases short and J 8 bases short, with 16 bases between. Germline assignment: CDR1 MNHEY and CDR2 SMNVEV (reference sequence). CDR3 amino acids: CASSLSDGGATEKLFF. DNA for the CDR3: TGTGCCAGCAGTTTATCCGATGGGGGAGCGACGGAAAAACTGTTTTTT.

CDR3 in amino acids: CASSPLGDSGLYEQYF. The CDR3 DNA sequence: TGTGCCAGCAGCCCCTTGGGGGATAGCGGCCTCTACGAGCAGTACTTC. The chain has TRBV5-5 and TRBJ2-7, with D possibly being TRBD2 (6 bases). CDR3 length: 16 residues. From germline, CDR1 is SGHKS and CDR2 YYEKEE (reference sequence). V was pared by 4 bases and J by 3 bases, with 20 bases between.

This clonotype was counted only a few times. The CDR3 loop is CATSREYTGKYFHSNQPQHF. DNA for the CDR3: TGTGCCACCAGCCGCGAATACACGGGGAAGTACTTCCATAGCAATCAGCCCCAGCATTTT. V and J are TRBV15 and TRBJ1-5; D gene uncertain. Trimming shortened V by 5 bases and J by 0 bases, and 26 bases separated the two germline ends. The CDR3 has 20 residues. The germline gives CDR1 LNHNV, CDR2 YYDKDF (reference sequence).

The J gene is TRBJ2-1, the V gene TRBV4-3; TRBD2 matches at 14 bases. V was pared by 3 bases and J by 1 base, with 14 bases of the junction left unmatched. Germline loops: CDR1 LGHNA, CDR2 YSLEER. The CDR3 extends over 21 amino acids. The CDR3 sequence is CASSQYSPGLAGVGSYNEQFF. The CDR3 DNA sequence: TGCGCCAGCAGCCAGTATTCACCGGGACTAGCGGGAGTAGGGTCCTACAATGAGCAGTTCTTC.

The sample holds many counts of this clonotype. The chain carries TRBV7-2 and TRBJ1-1; 8 bases align to TRBD1. V was pared by 5 bases and J by 0 bases, with 2 bases of the junction left unmatched. CDR1 and CDR2 from the germline V gene are SGHTA and FQGNSA. The CDR3 is 14 residues long. The CDR3 protein is CASSLDRVNTEAFF. In DNA form, the CDR3 reads TGTGCCAGCAGCCTGGACAGGGTGAACACTGAAGCTTTCTTT.

The gene calls are TRBV6-2 or TRBV6-3 and TRBJ2-4; weak D call: TRBD2 (6 bases). V shed 8 bases and J shed 8 bases, with 31 bases lying between them. The length of the CDR3 is 18 residues. Per the germline V gene, CDR1 is MNHEY and CDR2 is SVGEGT. The CDR3 nucleotides read TGTGCCAGCGGCCAGTCGTTCGCGGGGCTGGAGTTATCCGACATTCAGTACTTC. Amino acids: CASGQSFAGLELSDIQYF.

This clonotype was picked up a small number of times. This sequence joins TRBV27 and TRBJ1-1; TRBD1 might be the D (6 bases). The CDR3 is 15 residues long. From germline, CDR1 is MNHEY and CDR2 SMNVEV (reference sequence). V lost 2 bases and J 3 bases, leaving 13 bases between the germline ends. The CDR3 spells CASSLMGGMDTEAFF. The CDR3 region has the DNA TGTGCCAGCAGTTTAATGGGGGGCATGGACACTGAAGCTTTCTTT.

The chain couples TRBV7-9 to TRBJ2-5, with D possibly being TRBD1 or TRBD2 (5 bases each). There are 14 residues in the CDR3. V shed 5 bases and J shed 7 bases, with 17 bases lying between them. CDR1 is SEHNR, CDR2 FQNEAQ, per germline (reference sequence). The CDR3: CASSTPGTARTQYF. The CDR3, as DNA: TGTGCCAGCAGCACCCCCGGGACCGCAAGGACCCAGTACTTC. Supplemented by reference TRBV7-9 and TRBJ2-5, the full variable domain reads DTGVSQNPRHKITKRGQNVTFRCDPISEHNRLYWYRQTLGQGPEFLTYFQNEAQLEKSRLLSDRFSAERPKGSFSTLEIQRTEQGDSAMYLCASSTPGTARTQYFGPGTRLLVL.

The gene calls are TRBV2 and TRBJ1-1; 8 bases agree with TRBD1. CDR1 and CDR2 from the germline V gene are SNHLY and FYNNEI. J lost 0 bases, V lost 4 bases, and 7 bases had no gene match. The CDR3 contains 16 residues. The CDR3 spells CASSVGQGAMNTEAFF. The CDR3 nucleotides are TGTGCCAGCAGTGTAGGGCAGGGGGCAATGAACACTGAAGCTTTCTTT.

This clonotype was seen repeatedly, ten times or more. The gene calls are TRBV24-1 and TRBJ1-1, with TRBD1 identical over 7 bases. V shed 2 bases, J shed 2 bases, and the junction held 10 bases outside the gene matches. CDR1 and CDR2 (germline): KGHDR, SFDVKD. There are 17 residues in the CDR3. CDR3 sequence (DNA): TGTGCCACCAGTGATTCTTGTGGGGGACAGCTCAACACTGAAGCTTTCTTT. Translating gives CATSDSCGGQLNTEAFF.

The J gene is TRBJ1-1, the V gene TRBV27; D unclear. Germline V CDR1 and CDR2: MNHEY, SMNVEV (reference sequence). This CDR3 region has 15 residues. The V and J ends lost 2 bases and 4 bases respectively, with 14 bases between them. In DNA form, the CDR3 reads TGTGCCAGCAGTTTAAAATCTGGCGGCGGCACTGAAGCTTTCTTT. This gives the protein CASSLKSGGGTEAFF.

This clonotype came up a few times. This chain connects TRBV7-9 to TRBJ2-7; tentative D call: TRBD2 (5 bases). V lost 5 bases to trimming and J lost 4 bases, with 12 bases between them. The CDR3 totals 13 residues. Germline V gene sequence: CDR1 SEHNR, CDR2 FQNEAQ (reference sequence). CDR3 in DNA: TGTGCCAGCAGCGGTGGAGGAAGTTACGAGCAGTACTTC. It specifies CASSGGGSYEQYF.

V usage is TRBV29-1 and J usage is TRBJ2-3; possible D gene TRBD2, 6 bases. The germline V gene has CDR1 SQVTM and CDR2 ANQGSEA. V lost 5 bases and J lost 2, with 20 bases in between. The CDR3 runs to 16 residues. In nucleotides, the CDR3 is TGCAGCGTTTCGATGGGGGGACTCCTGCACACAGATACGCAGTATTTT. Translating gives CSVSMGGLLHTDTQYF.

V is TRBV12-3 or TRBV12-4 and J is TRBJ2-2, with D perhaps matching TRBD1 (5 bases). V was trimmed by 3 bases and J by 5 bases, leaving 13 bases between them. The CDR3 is 15 residues long. In nucleotides, the CDR3 is TGTGCCAGCAGTTTCACAGCAGGGCGGACCGGGGAGCTGTTTTTT. Protein: CASSFTAGRTGELFF.

The chain uses TRBV29-1 and TRBJ2-7; 9 nucleotides line up with TRBD2. V lost 2 bases, J lost 0 bases, and 2 bases stayed unmatched. Germline CDR1 is SQVTM and CDR2 is ANQGSEA. There are 14 residues in the CDR3. CDR3 in amino acids: CSVERAGGSYEQYF. CDR3 nucleotides: TGCAGCGTTGAACGAGCGGGAGGCTCCTACGAGCAGTACTTC.

The chain couples TRBV7-8 to TRBJ2-3, with D perhaps matching TRBD2 (6 bases). Trimming shortened V by 0 bases and J by 4 bases, and 23 bases separated the two germline ends. Germline V CDR1 and CDR2: SGHVS, FQNEAQ. The CDR3 spans 19 residues. In DNA, the CDR3 is TGTGCCAGCAGCTTAGCCCGACAAAGACTAGTCCCTTCCGCAGATACGCAGTATTTT. Amino acids: CASSLARQRLVPSADTQYF.

The chain is built from TRBV10-3 and TRBJ2-3; perhaps TRBD2 as D (5 bases). The V and J ends lost 2 bases and 5 bases respectively, with 17 bases between them. CDR1 ENHRY and CDR2 SYGVKD come from the germline V gene. This CDR3 comprises 16 residues. CDR3 DNA sequence: TGTGCCATCAGTGAGGGCCGTCGGCTAGCTGTAGATACGCAGTATTTT. Translated: CAISEGRRLAVDTQYF.